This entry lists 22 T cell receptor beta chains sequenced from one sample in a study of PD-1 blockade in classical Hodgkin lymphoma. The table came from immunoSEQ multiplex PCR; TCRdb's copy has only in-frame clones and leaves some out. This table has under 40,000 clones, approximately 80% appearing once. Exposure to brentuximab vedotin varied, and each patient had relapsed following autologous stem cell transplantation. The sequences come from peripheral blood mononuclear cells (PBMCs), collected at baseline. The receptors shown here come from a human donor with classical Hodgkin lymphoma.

The CDR3, as DNA: TGTGCCAGTCGGATAGGCGGGGGGGGCACTGAAGCTTTCTTT. As protein: CASRIGGGGTEAFF. The chain combines TRBV19 with TRBJ1-1; D might be TRBD1 (5 bases). Looked up from germline, CDR1 is LNHDA and CDR2 is SQIVND (reference sequence). Between the trimmed V and J ends, which lost 8 bases and 4 bases, there was a span of 17 bases. The CDR3 consists of 14 residues.

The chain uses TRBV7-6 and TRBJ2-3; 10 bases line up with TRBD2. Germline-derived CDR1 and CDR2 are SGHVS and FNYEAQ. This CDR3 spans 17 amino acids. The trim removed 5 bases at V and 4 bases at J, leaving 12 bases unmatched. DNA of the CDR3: TGTGCCAGCAGCCCCCCCTTCGAGCGGGGGGGGGCAGATACGCAGTATTTT. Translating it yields CASSPPFERGGADTQYF. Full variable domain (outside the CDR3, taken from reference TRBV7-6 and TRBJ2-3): GAGVSQSPRYKVTKRGQDVALRCDPISGHVSLYWYRQALGQGPEFLTYFNYEAQQDKSGLPNDRFSAERPEGSISTLTIQRTEQRDSAMYRCASSPPFERGGADTQYFGPGTRLTVL.

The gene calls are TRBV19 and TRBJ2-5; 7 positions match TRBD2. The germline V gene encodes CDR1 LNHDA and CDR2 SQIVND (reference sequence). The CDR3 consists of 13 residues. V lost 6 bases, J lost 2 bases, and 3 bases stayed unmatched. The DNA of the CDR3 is TGTGCCAGTAGCTCGGGACTACAAGAGACCCAGTACTTC. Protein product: CASSSGLQETQYF. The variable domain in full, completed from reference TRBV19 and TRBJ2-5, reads DGGITQSPKYLFRKEGQNVTLSCEQNLNHDAMYWYRQDPGQGLRLIYYSQIVNDFQKGDIAEGYSVSREKKESFPLTVTSAQKNPTAFYLCASSSGLQETQYFGPGTRLLVL.

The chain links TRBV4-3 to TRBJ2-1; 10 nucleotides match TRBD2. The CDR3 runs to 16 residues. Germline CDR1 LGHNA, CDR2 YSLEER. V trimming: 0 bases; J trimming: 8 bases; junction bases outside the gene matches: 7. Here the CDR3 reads CASSQEVSGGFDEQFF. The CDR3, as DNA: TGCGCCAGCAGCCAAGAAGTTAGCGGGGGGTTCGATGAGCAGTTCTTC.

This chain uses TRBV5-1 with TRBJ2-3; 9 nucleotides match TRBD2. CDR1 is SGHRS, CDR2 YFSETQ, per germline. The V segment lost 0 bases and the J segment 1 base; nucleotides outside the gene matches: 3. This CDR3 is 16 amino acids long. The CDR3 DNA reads TGCGCCAGCAGCTTGGAGGCTAGCGGGGGCACAGATACGCAGTATTTT. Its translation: CASSLEASGGTDTQYF.

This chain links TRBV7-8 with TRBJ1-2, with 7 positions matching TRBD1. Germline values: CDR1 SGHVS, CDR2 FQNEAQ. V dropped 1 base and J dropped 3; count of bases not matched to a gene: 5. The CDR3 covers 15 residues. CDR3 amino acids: CASSLVEGADYGYTF. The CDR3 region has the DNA TGTGCCAGCAGCTTAGTCGAGGGGGCCGACTATGGCTACACCTTC.

This CDR3 reads CASSLGTWETEAFF. The CDR3 DNA sequence: TGTGCCAGTAGCCTAGGGACATGGGAGACTGAAGCTTTCTTT. This chain joins TRBV19 and TRBJ1-1; D possibly corresponds to TRBD1 (6 bases). The CDR3 has 14 residues. Germline CDR1 and CDR2: LNHDA and SQIVND (reference sequence). Between the trimmed V and J ends, which lost 6 bases and 5 bases, there was a span of 16 bases.

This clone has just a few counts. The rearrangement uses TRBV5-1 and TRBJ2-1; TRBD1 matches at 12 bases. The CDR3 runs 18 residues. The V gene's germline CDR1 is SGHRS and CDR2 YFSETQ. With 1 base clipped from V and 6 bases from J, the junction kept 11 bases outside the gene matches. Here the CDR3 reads CASSLQNTGTGGRNEQFF. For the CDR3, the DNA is TGCGCCAGCAGCTTGCAAAATACCGGGACAGGGGGCCGCAATGAGCAGTTCTTC.

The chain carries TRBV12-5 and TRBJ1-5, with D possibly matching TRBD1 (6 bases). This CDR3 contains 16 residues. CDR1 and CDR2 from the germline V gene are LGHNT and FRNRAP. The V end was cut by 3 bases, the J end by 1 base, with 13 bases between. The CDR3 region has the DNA TGTGCTAGTGGTTTCGCGACCAGGGGAAGCAATCAGCCCCAGCATTTT. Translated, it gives CASGFATRGSNQPQHF.

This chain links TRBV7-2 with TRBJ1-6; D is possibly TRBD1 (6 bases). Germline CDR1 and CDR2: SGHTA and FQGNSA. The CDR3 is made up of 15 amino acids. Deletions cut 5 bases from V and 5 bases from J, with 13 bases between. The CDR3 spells CASSPQGIHNSPLHF. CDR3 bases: TGTGCCAGCAGCCCACAGGGTATCCATAATTCACCCCTCCACTTT. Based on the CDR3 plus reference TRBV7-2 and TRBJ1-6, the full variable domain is GAGVSQSPSNKVTEKGKDVELRCDPISGHTALYWYRQSLGQGLEFLIYFQGNSAPDKSGLPSDRFSAERTGGSVSTLTIQRTQQEDSAVYLCASSPQGIHNSPLHFGNGTRLTVT.

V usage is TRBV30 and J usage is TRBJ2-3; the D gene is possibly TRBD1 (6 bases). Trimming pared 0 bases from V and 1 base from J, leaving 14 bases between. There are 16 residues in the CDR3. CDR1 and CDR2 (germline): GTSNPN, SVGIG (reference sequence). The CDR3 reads CAWSVGSGAGTDTQYF. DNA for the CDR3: TGTGCCTGGAGTGTTGGGTCAGGGGCAGGCACAGATACGCAGTATTTT.

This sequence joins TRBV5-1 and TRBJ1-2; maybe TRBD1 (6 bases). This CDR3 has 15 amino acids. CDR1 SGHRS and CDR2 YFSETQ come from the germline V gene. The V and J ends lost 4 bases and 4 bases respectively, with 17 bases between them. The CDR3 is CASSPMQGRGYGYTF. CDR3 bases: TGCGCCAGCAGCCCGATGCAGGGGCGAGGCTATGGCTACACCTTC.

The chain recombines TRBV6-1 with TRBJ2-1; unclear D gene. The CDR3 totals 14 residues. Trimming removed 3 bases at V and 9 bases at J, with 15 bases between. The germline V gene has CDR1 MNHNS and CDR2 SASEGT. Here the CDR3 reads CASSDGPISLEQFF. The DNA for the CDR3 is TGTGCCAGCAGTGACGGTCCAATATCCCTTGAGCAGTTCTTC.

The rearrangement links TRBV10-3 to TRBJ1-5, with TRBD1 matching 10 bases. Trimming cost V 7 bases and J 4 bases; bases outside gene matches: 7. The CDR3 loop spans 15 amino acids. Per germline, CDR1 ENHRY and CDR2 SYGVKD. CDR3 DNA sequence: TGTGCCATCATAATAGGGACAGGGGAGAATCAGCCCCAGCATTTT. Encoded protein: CAIIIGTGENQPQHF.

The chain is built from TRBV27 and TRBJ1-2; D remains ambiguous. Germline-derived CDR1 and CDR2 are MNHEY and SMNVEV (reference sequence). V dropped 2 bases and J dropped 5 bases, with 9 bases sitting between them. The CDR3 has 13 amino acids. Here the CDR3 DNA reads TGTGCCAGCAGTTTAAGGCAGCATTATGGCTACACCTTC. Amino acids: CASSLRQHYGYTF.

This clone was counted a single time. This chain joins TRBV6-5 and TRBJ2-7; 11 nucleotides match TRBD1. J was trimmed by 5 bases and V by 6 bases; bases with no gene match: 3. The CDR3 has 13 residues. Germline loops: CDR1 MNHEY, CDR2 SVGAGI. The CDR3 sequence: CASSRTGGDEQYF. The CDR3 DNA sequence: TGTGCCAGCAGCAGGACAGGGGGCGACGAGCAGTACTTC.

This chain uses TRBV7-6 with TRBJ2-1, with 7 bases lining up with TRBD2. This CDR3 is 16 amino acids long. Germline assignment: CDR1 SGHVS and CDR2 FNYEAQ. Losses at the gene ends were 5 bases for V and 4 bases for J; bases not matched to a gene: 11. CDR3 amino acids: CASSPHEGRGYNEQFF. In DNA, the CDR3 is TGTGCCAGCAGCCCTCATGAGGGGCGGGGGTACAATGAGCAGTTCTTC.

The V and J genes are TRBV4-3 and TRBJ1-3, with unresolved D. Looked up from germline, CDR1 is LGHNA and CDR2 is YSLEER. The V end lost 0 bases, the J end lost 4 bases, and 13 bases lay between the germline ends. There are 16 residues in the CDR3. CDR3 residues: CASSQETQPGGNTIYF. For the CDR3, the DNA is TGCGCCAGCAGCCAAGAGACGCAGCCCGGCGGAAACACCATATATTTT.

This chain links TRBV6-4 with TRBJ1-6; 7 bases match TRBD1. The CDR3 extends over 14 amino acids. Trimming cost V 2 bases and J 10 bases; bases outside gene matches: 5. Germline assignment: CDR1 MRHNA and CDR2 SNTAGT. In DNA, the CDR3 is TGTGCCAGCAGTGACATAGGGGGCGCATCACCCCTCCACTTT. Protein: CASSDIGGASPLHF.

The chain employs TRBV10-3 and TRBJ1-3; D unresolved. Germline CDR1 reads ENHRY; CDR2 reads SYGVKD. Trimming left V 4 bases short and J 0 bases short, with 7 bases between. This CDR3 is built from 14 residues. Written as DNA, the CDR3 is TGTGCCATCAGTGTCGGCAGCTCTGGAAACACCATATATTTT. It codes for CAISVGSSGNTIYF.

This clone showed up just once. The CDR3 nucleotides are TGTGCCAGCAGCTTAGGCGCAGTCTCACAGTACGAGCAGTACTTC. Translating it yields CASSLGAVSQYEQYF. The chain is built from TRBV7-9 and TRBJ2-7; D remains ambiguous. Germline CDR1 is SEHNR and CDR2 is FQNEAQ (reference sequence). The CDR3 loop spans 15 amino acids. Trimming removed 1 base at V and 4 bases at J, with 14 bases between.

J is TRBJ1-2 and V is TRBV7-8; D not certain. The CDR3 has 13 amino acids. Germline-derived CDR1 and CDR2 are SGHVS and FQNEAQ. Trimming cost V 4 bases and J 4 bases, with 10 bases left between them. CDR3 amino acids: CASSSQDSYGYTF. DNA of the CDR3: TGTGCCAGCAGCTCCCAAGATAGCTATGGCTACACCTTC.